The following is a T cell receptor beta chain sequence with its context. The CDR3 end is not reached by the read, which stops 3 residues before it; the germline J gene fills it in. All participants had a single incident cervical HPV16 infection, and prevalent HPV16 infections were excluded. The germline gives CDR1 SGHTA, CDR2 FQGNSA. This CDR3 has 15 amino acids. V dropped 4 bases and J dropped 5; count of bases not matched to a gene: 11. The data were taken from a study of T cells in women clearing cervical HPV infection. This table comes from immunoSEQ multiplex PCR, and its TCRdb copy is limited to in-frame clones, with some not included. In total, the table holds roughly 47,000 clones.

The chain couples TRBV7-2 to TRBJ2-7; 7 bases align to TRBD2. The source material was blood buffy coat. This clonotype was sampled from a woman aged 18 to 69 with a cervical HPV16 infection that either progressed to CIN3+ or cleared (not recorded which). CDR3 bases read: TGTGCCAGCAGCTCGACCGGCGGGAGTAGCGACGAG. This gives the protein CASSSTGGSSDE. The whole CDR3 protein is CASSSTGGSSDEQYF.